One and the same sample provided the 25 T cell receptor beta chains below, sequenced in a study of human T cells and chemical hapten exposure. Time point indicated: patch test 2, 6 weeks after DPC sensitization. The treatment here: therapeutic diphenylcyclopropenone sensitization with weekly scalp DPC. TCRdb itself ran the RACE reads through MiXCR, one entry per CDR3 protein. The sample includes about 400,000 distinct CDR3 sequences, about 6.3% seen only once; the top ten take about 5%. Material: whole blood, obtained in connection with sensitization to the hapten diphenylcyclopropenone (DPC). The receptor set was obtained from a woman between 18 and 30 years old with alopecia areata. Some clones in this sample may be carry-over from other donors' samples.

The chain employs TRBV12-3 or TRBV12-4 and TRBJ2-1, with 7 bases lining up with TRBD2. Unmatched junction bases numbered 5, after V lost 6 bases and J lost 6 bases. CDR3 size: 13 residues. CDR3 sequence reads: CASSGGTGNEQFF. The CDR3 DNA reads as TGTGCCAGCAGCGGGGGGACGGGCAATGAGCAGTTCTTC.

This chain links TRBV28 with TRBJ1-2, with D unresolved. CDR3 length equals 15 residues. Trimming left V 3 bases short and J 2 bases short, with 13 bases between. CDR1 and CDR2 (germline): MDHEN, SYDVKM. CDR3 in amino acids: CASSFNSAGNYGYTF. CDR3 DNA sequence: TGTGCCAGCAGTTTCAATTCGGCAGGAAACTATGGCTACACCTTC.

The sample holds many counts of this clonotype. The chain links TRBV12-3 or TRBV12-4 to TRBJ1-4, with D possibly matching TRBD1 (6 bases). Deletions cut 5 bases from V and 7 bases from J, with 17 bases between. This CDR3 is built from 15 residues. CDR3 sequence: CASSLEGDRPEKLFF. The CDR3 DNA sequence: TGTGCCAGCAGTCTCGAGGGAGACAGGCCTGAAAAACTGTTTTTT.

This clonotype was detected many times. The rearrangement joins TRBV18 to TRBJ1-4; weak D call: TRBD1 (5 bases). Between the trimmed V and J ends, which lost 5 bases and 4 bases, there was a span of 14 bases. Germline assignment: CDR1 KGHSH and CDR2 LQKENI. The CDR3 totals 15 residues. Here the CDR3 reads CASSLLTGLNEKLFF. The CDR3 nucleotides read TGTGCCAGCTCATTACTTACAGGCCTTAATGAAAAACTGTTTTTT.

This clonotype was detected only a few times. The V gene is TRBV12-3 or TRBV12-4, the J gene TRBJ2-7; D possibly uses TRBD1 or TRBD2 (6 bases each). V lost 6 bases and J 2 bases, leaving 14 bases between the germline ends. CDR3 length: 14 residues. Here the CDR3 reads CASSRDTSPYEQYF. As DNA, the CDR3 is TGTGCCAGCAGCCGGGACACTAGCCCCTACGAGCAGTACTTC.

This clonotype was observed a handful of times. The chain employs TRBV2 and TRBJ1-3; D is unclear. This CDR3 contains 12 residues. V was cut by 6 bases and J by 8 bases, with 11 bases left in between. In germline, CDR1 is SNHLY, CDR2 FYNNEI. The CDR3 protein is CASSKDGYTIYF. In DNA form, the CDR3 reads TGTGCCAGCAGCAAGGACGGATACACCATATATTTT.

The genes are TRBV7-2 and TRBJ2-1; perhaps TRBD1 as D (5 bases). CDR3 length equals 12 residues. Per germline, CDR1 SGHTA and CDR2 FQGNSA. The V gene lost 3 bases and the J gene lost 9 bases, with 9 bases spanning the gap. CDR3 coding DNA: TGTGCCAGCAGCTTTAGGGGAAGTGAGCAGTTCTTC. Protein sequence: CASSFRGSEQFF.

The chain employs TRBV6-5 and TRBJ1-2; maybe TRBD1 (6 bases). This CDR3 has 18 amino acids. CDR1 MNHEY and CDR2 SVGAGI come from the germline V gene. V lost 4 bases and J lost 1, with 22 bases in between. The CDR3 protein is CASSSLTGTTGGNYGYTF. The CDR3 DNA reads TGTGCCAGCAGTTCGCTTACAGGGACGACAGGTGGTAACTATGGCTACACCTTC.

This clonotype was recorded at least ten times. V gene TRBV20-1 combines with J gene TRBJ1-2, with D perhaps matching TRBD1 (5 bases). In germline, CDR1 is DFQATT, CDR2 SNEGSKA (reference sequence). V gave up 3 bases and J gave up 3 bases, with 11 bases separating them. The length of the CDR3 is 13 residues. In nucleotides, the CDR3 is TGCAGTGCTAGCGGGCAGGGCTACTATGGCTACACCTTC. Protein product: CSASGQGYYGYTF.

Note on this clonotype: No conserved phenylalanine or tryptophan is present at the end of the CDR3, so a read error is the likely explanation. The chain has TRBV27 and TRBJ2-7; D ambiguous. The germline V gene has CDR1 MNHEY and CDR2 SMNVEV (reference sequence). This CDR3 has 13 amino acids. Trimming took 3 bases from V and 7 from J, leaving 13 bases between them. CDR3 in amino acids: CASSFGMGREQYY. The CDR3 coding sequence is TGTGCCAGCAGTTTCGGCATGGGAAGAGAGCAGTACTAC.

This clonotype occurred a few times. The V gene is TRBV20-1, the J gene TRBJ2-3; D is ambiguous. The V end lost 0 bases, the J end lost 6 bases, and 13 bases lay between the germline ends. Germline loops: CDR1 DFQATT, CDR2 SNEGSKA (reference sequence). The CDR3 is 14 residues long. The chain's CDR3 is CSARDFERLDTQYF. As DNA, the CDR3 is TGCAGTGCTAGAGATTTTGAGCGCCTGGATACGCAGTATTTT.

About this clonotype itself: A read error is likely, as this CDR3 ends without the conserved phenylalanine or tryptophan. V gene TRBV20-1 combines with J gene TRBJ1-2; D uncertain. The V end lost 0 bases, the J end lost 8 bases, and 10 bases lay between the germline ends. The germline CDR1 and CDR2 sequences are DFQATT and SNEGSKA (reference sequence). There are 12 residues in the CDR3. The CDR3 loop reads CSARDKGYGYTY. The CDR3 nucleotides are TGCAGTGCTAGAGATAAAGGGTACGGCTACACCTAC.

CDR3 amino acids: CASNEDRVTEAFF. In DNA form, the CDR3 reads TGTGCCAGCAACGAAGACAGGGTCACTGAAGCTTTCTTT. The chain uses TRBV5-4 and TRBJ1-1, with 7 bases fitting TRBD1. In germline, CDR1 is SGHNT, CDR2 YYREEE (reference sequence). V gave up 6 bases and J gave up 4 bases; unmatched junction bases: 6. CDR3 length: 13 amino acids. Using reference TRBV5-4 and TRBJ1-1 for the parts outside the CDR3, the full variable domain is ETGVTQSPTHLIKTRGQQVTLRCSSQSGHNTVSWYQQALGQGPQFIFQYYREEENGRGNFPPRFSGLQFPNYSSELNVNALELDDSALYLCASNEDRVTEAFFGQGTRLTVV.

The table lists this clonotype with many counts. The CDR3, as DNA: TGTGCCAGCAGCGTCGGGGGAAAATACACCTTC. Its protein is CASSVGGKYTF. The chain recombines TRBV7-9 with TRBJ1-2; D is possibly TRBD1 (5 bases). The CDR3 sequence is 11 residues long. V was shortened by 5 bases and J by 11 bases, with 12 bases between the two germline ends. Germline CDR1 SEHNR, CDR2 FQNEAQ (reference sequence).

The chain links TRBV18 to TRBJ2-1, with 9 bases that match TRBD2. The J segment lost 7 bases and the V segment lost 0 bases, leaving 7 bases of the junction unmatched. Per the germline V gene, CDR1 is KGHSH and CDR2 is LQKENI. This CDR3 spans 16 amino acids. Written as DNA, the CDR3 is TGTGCCAGCTCACCACCGGAAGCGGGGGGCTTGAATGAGCAGTTCTTC. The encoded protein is CASSPPEAGGLNEQFF.

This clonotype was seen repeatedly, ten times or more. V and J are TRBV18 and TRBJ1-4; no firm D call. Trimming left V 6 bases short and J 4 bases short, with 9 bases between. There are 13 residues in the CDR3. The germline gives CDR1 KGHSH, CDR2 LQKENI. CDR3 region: CASSWEFNEKLFF. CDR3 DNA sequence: TGTGCCAGCTCGTGGGAGTTTAATGAAAAACTGTTTTTT. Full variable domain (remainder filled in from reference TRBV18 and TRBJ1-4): NAGVMQNPRHLVRRRGQEARLRCSPMKGHSHVYWYRQLPEEGLKFMVYLQKENIIDESGMPKERFSAEFPKEGPSILRIQQVVRGDSAAYFCASSWEFNEKLFFGSGTQLSVL.

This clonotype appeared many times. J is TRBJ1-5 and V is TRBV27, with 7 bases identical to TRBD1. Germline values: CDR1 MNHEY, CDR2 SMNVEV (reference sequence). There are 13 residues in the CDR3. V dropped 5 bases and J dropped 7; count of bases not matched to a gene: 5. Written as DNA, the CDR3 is TGTGCCAGCAGTCGGGACAGTAGGCAGCCCCAGCATTTT. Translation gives CASSRDSRQPQHF.

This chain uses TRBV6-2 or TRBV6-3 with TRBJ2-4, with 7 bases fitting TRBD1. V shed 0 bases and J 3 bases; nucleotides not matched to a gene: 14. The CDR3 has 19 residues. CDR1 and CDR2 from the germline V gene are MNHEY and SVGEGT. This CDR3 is CASSYSFESRGIDKNIQYF. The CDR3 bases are TGTGCCAGCAGTTACTCCTTCGAGTCCAGGGGGATCGACAAAAACATTCAGTACTTC.

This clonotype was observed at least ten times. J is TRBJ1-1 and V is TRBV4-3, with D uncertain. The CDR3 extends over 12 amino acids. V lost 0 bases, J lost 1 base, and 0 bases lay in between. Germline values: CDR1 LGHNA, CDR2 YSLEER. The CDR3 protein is CASSQENTEAFF. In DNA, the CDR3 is TGCGCCAGCAGCCAAGAGAACACTGAAGCTTTCTTT.

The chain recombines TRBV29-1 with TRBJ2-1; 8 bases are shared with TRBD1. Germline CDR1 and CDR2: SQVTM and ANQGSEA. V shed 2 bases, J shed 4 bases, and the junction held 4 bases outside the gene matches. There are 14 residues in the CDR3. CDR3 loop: CSVEYTGGYNEQFF. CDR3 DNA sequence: TGCAGCGTTGAATATACAGGGGGTTACAATGAGCAGTTCTTC.

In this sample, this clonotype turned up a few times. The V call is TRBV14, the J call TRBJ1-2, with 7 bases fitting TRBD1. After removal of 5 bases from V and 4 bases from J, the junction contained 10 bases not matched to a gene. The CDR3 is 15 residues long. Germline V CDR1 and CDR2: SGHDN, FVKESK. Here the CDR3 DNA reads TGTGCCAGCAGCACAACAGGGGAGATCATCTATGGCTACACCTTC. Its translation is CASSTTGEIIYGYTF.

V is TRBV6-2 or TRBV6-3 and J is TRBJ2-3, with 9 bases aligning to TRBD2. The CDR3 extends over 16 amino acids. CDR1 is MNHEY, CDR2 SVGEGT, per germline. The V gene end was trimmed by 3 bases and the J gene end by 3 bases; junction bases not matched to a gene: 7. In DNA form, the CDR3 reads TGTGCCAGCAGTTATCCGGGACTAGCACTGACAGATACGCAGTATTTT. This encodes CASSYPGLALTDTQYF.

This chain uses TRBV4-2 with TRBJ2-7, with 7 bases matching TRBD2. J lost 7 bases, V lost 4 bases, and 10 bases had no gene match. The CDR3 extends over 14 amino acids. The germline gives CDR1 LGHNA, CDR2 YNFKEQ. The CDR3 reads CASSLIPAGNEQYF. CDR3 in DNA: TGTGCCAGCAGCCTAATACCAGCGGGGAATGAGCAGTACTTC.

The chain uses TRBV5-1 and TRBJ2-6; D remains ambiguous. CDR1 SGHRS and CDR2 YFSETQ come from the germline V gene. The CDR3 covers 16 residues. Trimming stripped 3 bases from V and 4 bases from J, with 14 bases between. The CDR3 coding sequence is TGCGCCAGCAGCTGGGGAACAGACTCCGGGGCCAACGTCCTGACTTTC. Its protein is CASSWGTDSGANVLTF.

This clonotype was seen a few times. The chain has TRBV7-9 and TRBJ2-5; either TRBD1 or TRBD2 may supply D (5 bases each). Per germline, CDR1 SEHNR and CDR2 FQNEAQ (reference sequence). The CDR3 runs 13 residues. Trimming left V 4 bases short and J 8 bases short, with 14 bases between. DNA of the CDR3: TGTGCCAGCAGCTGGGACCCCCAGGGAACCCAGTACTTC. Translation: CASSWDPQGTQYF.